This T cell receptor (beta chain) is from a study of T cell responses to AZD1222 COVID-19 vaccine. Study-wide results and caveats: Epitopes outside B.1.351 and B.1.1.7 mutated regions reportedly drew nearly half of spike TCRs. In a largely white British group with more females than males, clonal diversity was possibly underestimated.

A word on this clone: Its antigen is not identified.

In germline, CDR1 is KGHSH, CDR2 LQKENI. V was clipped by 4 bases and J by 3 bases; unmatched bases: 2. The CDR3 length is 14 residues. Recipients boosted at about 4 weeks or about 12 weeks are pooled. Clones were read by immunoSEQ multiplex PCR, and TCRdb kept only the in-frame ones, dropping some. The profile shows 150,000 to 190,000 clones, over 70% of them singletons. Sequenced here: peripheral blood, sampled 28 days after the second AZD1222 dose. V is TRBV18 and J is TRBJ2-7; 11 bases line up with TRBD1. This TCR derives from an adult who received the AZD1222 COVID-19 vaccine. The CDR3: CASSLGQGDYEQYF. CDR3 nucleotides: TGTGCCAGCTCACTGGGACAGGGGGACTACGAGCAGTACTTC.